This TCR beta chain stems from a study of shared clonotypes between healthy human individuals (dated by TCRdb to the early 2020s). For context, the study as a whole: Three men and two women, aged 18 to 49 years, made up the cohort. For each donor, CD4 naive and CD4 memory were each run on three plates, CD8 naive on two plates, and CD8 memory on one plate. To estimate repertoire size and how much clonotype sharing occurs between individuals, the study deeply sequenced the blood TCR repertoires of several healthy adults. To increase sequencing depth and limit assay-specific biases, TCR repertoire library preparation and sequencing were carried out by different laboratories using diverse techniques. Leukapheresis yielded between about 0.9 and 9.5 billion PBMCs per donor. Broad study findings and their caveats: Sampling was limited to blood, and TCR repertoires in tissue likely differ from TCR repertoires in blood. Pairwise subsampling led to the expectation that sequencing depth would affect the degree of clonotype sharing among donors. The genetic and exposure-history diversity represented was limited by the small number of donors. Approximately 5% of naive CD4, around 4% of naive CD8, roughly 2.4% of memory CD4, and about 0.4% of memory CD8 clonotypes were shared across four donors. Compared with non-shared clonotypes, clonotypes shared by all four sorted-subset donors had higher generation probabilities. Naive subsets generally had larger estimated clonotype richness than memory subsets did. Even with the large sequencing depth, rarefaction of the sorted-subset datasets indicated that sequencing was incomplete.

Donors were healthy HIV-negative adults with no recently reported acute infections or vaccinations. Only Caucasian adults living in Nashville, Tennessee, USA were represented among the donors. CD4+ T cells were enriched by magnetic negative selection; naive cells were then positively selected on CD45RA, and the negative fraction formed the memory subset. After blood collection by leukapheresis, PBMCs were isolated using Ficoll-Histopaque density gradient centrifugation and then cryopreserved in the vapor phase of liquid nitrogen. Analytical flow cytometry was used to check the purity and quantity of every magnetically sorted T cell population. Genomic DNA was isolated from each sorted fraction and quantified by UV absorbance on a Nanodrop 2000c. TCR CDR3 regions were amplified from genomic DNA by multiplex PCR using the deep immunoSEQ assay. Extracted genomic DNA from each cell subset was spread evenly across all wells of several immunoSEQ 96-well plates, with each plate serving as a replicate. For sorted subsets, about 210 ng of genomic DNA, equivalent to some 30,000 T cell genomes, went into each replicate PCR. Purified libraries were quantified with a Qubit 3.0 fluorometer, sized on a Bioanalyzer 2100, and re-quantified with the KAPA Library Quantification kit. Every immunoSEQ 96-well plate was sequenced on a separate single-read 150-cycle Illumina NextSeq 550 flow cell. Concerning the study's data processing: Because the immunoSEQ output held only junctional sequences and lacked quality scores, the filtering could not match the filtering applied to full-length reads. To assign V/J genes and CDR3, sequences were annotated using PyIR, a Python wrapper for IgBLAST v1.9, with IMGT germline references. Reads were removed for weak V/J assignments (E-value above 1e-6), missing CDR3, stop codons, out-of-frame junctions, or ambiguous translated residues. V3J clonotypes were defined as sequences sharing the same inferred V gene, J gene, and CDR3 amino acid sequence. Percentage overlap between repertoires was computed as shared unique clonotypes divided by the size of the smaller repertoire. RTK rarefaction, the Chao1 estimator, and Recon v2.1 estimates of unobserved clonotypes were used to assess repertoire richness. Generation probabilities for all TCRbeta clonotypes obtained by the gDNA method from a handful of donors were computed using OLGA. Not all clones reach the TCRdb copy of this immuneACCESS table, which keeps in-frame sequences only. Checked studies attribute under half of the gap to unresolved V genes and leave the rest unexplained. The V and J calls and clone size come from that table; D and trimming were worked out from the DNA. The sample yields more than 2 million clones; about 95% were counted once. Of the sample, about 0.13% falls within the top ten clones.

This clone was detected only once. Its antigen is currently not known. No qualities accompany the bases; no much larger clone lies one base away. The receptor was derived from a man between 18 and 35 years old in good health. Sequencing input: naive CD4+ T cells sorted from blood. According to the study, the label for this sample's cell subset or site signals: CD45RA+ positively selected.

This receptor has the CDR3 CASSPGSGLNTGELFF. The sequenced DNA is TGTGCCAGCTCACCAGGATCAGGACTGAACACCGGGGAGCTGTTTTTT. The chain is made from TRBV18 and TRBJ2-2; 5 matching bases give a weak D call of TRBD2. From cysteine to phenylalanine, the CDR3 is 16 amino acids long. CDR3 DNA is the only sequence kept; it has 48 bases, read in frame from the first base. CDR1 and CDR2 are read off the germline V gene as KGHSH and LQKENI. At the junction V is shortened by 2 bases and J by 1 base, with 11 bases in between.